These 32 T cell receptor beta chains came from one sample sequenced in a study of graft-versus-host responses after intestinal transplantation. Method: immunoSEQ multiplex PCR; TCRdb's copy keeps in-frame clones and lacks some. This table holds some 45,000 clones, around 96% found once. This sample comprised PBMCs, obtained approximately 360 days after intestinal transplant. Every receptor here comes from a human patient who received an intestinal transplant, so some T cells may come from the graft donor.

There are a few counts of this clone. The V and J genes are TRBV19 and TRBJ1-3; D gene unclear. CDR1 and CDR2 from the germline V gene are LNHDA and SQIVND (reference sequence). This CDR3 spans 15 amino acids. V lost 0 bases and J lost 0, with 6 bases in between. The CDR3 reads CASSIEGSSGNTIYF. CDR3 coding DNA: TGTGCCAGTAGTATAGAAGGAAGCTCTGGAAACACCATATATTTT.

This clone was seen a handful of times. V usage is TRBV6-5 and J usage is TRBJ1-6; 7 bases map to TRBD1. Trimming took 2 bases from V and 10 from J; bases not matched to a gene: 8. The germline gives CDR1 MNHEY, CDR2 SVGAGI. The CDR3 totals 15 residues. The CDR3 bases are TGTGCCAGCAGTTACGACCTCGGGACAGACTCACCCCTCCACTTT. It yields the protein CASSYDLGTDSPLHF.

This rearrangement joins TRBV9 to TRBJ2-3, with D tentatively TRBD1 or TRBD2 (6 bases each). This CDR3 comprises 15 residues. V lost 0 bases and J 3 bases, leaving 11 bases between the germline ends. Germline V gives CDR1 SGDLS, CDR2 YYNGEE. CDR3 residues: CASSVGGGGTDTQYF. The CDR3 DNA reads as TGTGCCAGCAGCGTAGGTGGAGGGGGAACAGATACGCAGTATTTT. Full variable domain (missing parts from reference TRBV9 and TRBJ2-3): DSGVTQTPKHLITATGQRVTLRCSPRSGDLSVYWYQQSLDQGLQFLIQYYNGEERAKGNILERFSAQQFPDLHSELNLSSLELGDSALYFCASSVGGGGTDTQYFGPGTRLTVL.

V and J are TRBV12-2 and TRBJ2-5; TRBD2 is the table's D call, not checked against the DNA. TRBV12-2 is a listed pseudogene. The CDR3 has 15 amino acids. The CDR3 DNA reads TGTGCAAGTCGCTTCCCAGCGGGGACTCAAGAGACCCAGTACTTC. Translation gives CASRFPAGTQETQYF.

On this clone itself: Other DNA sequences from this sample encode an identical CDR3 as well. The chain recombines TRBV7-6 with TRBJ2-1; D is ambiguous. Germline CDR1 SGHVS, CDR2 FNYEAQ. The CDR3 is 11 amino acids. The V and J ends lost 0 bases and 9 bases respectively, with 3 bases between them. The CDR3 DNA reads TGTGCCAGCAGCTTAGCCGGTGAGCAGTTCTTC. Translating it yields CASSLAGEQFF.

V is TRBV5-1 and J is TRBJ1-2, with 9 bases fitting TRBD1. V shed 6 bases, J shed 2 bases, and the junction held 2 bases outside the gene matches. Per germline, CDR1 SGHRS and CDR2 YFSETQ. This CDR3 region has 13 residues. The CDR3 DNA follows: TGCGCCAGCATGGGACAGGGCAACTATGGCTACACCTTC. Translating gives CASMGQGNYGYTF.

V is TRBV25-1 and J is TRBJ2-1; a possible D gene is TRBD1 (6 bases). The length of the CDR3 is 15 residues. V gave up 6 bases and J gave up 2 bases, with 14 bases separating them. Germline CDR1 MGHDK, CDR2 SYGVNS. The CDR3 is CASRGKQGTYNEQFF. Here the CDR3 DNA reads TGTGCCAGCAGGGGGAAACAGGGTACCTACAATGAGCAGTTCTTC. The full variable domain, in which reference TRBV25-1 and TRBJ2-1 provide the parts outside the CDR3, is EADIYQTPRYLVIGTGKKITLECSQTMGHDKMYWYQQDPGMELHLIHYSYGVNSTEKGDLSSESTVSRIRTEHFPLTLESARPSHTSQYLCASRGKQGTYNEQFFGPGTRLTVL.

This chain links TRBV28 with TRBJ2-1; a weak D match, TRBD1 (5 bases). The CDR3 spans 12 residues. Germline CDR1 reads MDHEN; CDR2 reads SYDVKM. V lost 2 bases and J lost 9, with 8 bases in between. CDR3 in amino acids: CASSLIRGEQFF. The CDR3 region has the DNA TGTGCCAGCAGTTTAATAAGGGGTGAGCAGTTCTTC.

CDR3: CASSLLPGLHSYEQYF. Written as DNA, the CDR3 is TGTGCCAGCAGTTTACTACCGGGACTGCACTCCTACGAGCAGTACTTC. J is TRBJ2-7 and V is TRBV27; a weak D match, TRBD2 (6 bases). There are 16 residues in the CDR3. V was clipped by 2 bases and J by 0 bases, with 14 bases between them. Per the germline V gene, CDR1 is MNHEY and CDR2 is SMNVEV (reference sequence).

The genes are TRBV2 and TRBJ2-1; the match to TRBD1 covers 8 bases. V lost 11 bases and J lost 8; bases outside the gene matches: 14. Per germline, CDR1 SNHLY and CDR2 FYNNEI. There are 14 residues in the CDR3. CDR3 residues: CAGRTGQVVDEQFF. DNA of the CDR3: TGTGCCGGAAGAACGGGACAGGTGGTCGATGAGCAGTTCTTC.

CDR3 nucleotide sequence: TGTGCCAGCAGCAGAGATAGTAATGAGCAGTTCTTC. Amino acids: CASSRDSNEQFF. The J gene is TRBJ2-1, the V gene TRBV11-3; D gene ambiguous. This CDR3 comprises 12 residues. Germline values: CDR1 SGHNT, CDR2 YENEEA. The V end was cut by 5 bases, the J end by 7 bases, with 9 bases between.

The V call is TRBV11-2, the J call TRBJ2-1; D remains ambiguous. V was cut by 2 bases and J by 0 bases, with 5 bases left in between. Germline loops: CDR1 SGHAT, CDR2 FQNNGV. The CDR3 extends over 14 amino acids. CDR3 coding DNA: TGTGCCAGCAGCTTACGACCCTCCTACAATGAGCAGTTCTTC. Protein product: CASSLRPSYNEQFF.

The chain couples TRBV5-1 to TRBJ1-1, with a weak D call TRBD1 (6 bases). Trimming removed 3 bases from V and 0 bases from J, with 24 bases in between. CDR1 and CDR2 from the germline V gene are SGHRS and YFSETQ. This CDR3 has 19 residues. The DNA for the CDR3 is TGCGCCAGCAGCTGGGGTAAGAGGGCGGCAGGGGCTATGAACACTGAAGCTTTCTTT. The encoded protein is CASSWGKRAAGAMNTEAFF. Complete variable domain (other parts from reference TRBV5-1 and TRBJ1-1): KAGVTQTPRYLIKTRGQQVTLSCSPISGHRSVSWYQQTPGQGLQFLFEYFSETQRNKGNFPGRFSGRQFSNSRSEMNVSTLELGDSALYLCASSWGKRAAGAMNTEAFFGQGTRLTVV.

This rearrangement joins TRBV6-4 to TRBJ2-2, with D hard to call. Germline lookup yields CDR1 MRHNA and CDR2 SNTAGT. Trimming removed 3 bases from V and 5 bases from J, with 7 bases in between. The CDR3 runs to 13 residues. CDR3 protein: CASSEQGTGELFF. The CDR3 DNA is TGTGCCAGCAGTGAACAAGGAACCGGGGAGCTGTTTTTT.

The chain uses TRBV4-1 and TRBJ1-5, with D possibly being TRBD1 (6 bases). Trimming shortened V by 3 bases and J by 5 bases, and 17 bases separated the two germline ends. This CDR3 spans 16 amino acids. Germline V gene lookup returns CDR1 MGHRA and CDR2 YSYEKL. The CDR3 DNA reads as TGCGCCAGCAGCCAGGTATCCGTTGGGGGCGATCAGCCCCAGCATTTT. Its translation: CASSQVSVGGDQPQHF.

This chain connects TRBV10-1 to TRBJ2-5; D ambiguous. Trimming pared 8 bases from V and 0 bases from J, leaving 13 bases between. The CDR3 extends over 14 amino acids. The germline CDR1 and CDR2 sequences are WNHNN and SYGVQD (reference sequence). The CDR3 is CASSHGLYQETQYF. In DNA, the CDR3 is TGCGCCAGCTCCCACGGATTGTACCAAGAGACCCAGTACTTC.

The CDR3 sequence: CATARAGGTAGETQYF. CDR3 nucleotide sequence: TGTGCCACGGCGAGAGCGGGGGGGACTGCTGGCGAGACCCAGTACTTC. The V gene is TRBV7-9, the J gene TRBJ2-5; 10 positions agree with TRBD2. V was pared by 10 bases and J by 5 bases, with 16 bases of the junction left unmatched. This CDR3 contains 16 residues. From germline, CDR1 is SEHNR and CDR2 FQNEAQ (reference sequence).

V is TRBV6-1 and J is TRBJ1-2; unclear D gene. The V end lost 3 bases, the J end lost 5 bases, and 13 bases lay between the germline ends. The germline gives CDR1 MNHNS, CDR2 SASEGT. CDR3 length: 14 residues. The CDR3 loop reads CASSEASGRYGYTF. CDR3 bases: TGTGCCAGCAGTGAGGCCTCCGGTCGGTATGGCTACACCTTC.

This chain connects TRBV27 to TRBJ1-4; D is ambiguous. CDR1 is MNHEY and CDR2 is SMNVEV in the germline V gene (reference sequence). CDR3 length equals 13 residues. V was shortened by 3 bases and J by 8 bases, with 10 bases between the two germline ends. CDR3 in DNA: TGTGCCAGCAGTTTCATTCCGGGCGAAAAACTGTTTTTT. Protein product: CASSFIPGEKLFF.

The rearrangement links TRBV11-2 to TRBJ1-1; TRBD1 matches at 12 bases. The CDR3 has 17 residues. Germline values: CDR1 SGHAT, CDR2 FQNNGV. The V segment lost 5 bases and the J segment 5 bases; nucleotides outside the gene matches: 12. The DNA for the CDR3 is TGTGCCAGCAGCAATACCGGGACAGGGGGCGTTGGGACTGAAGCTTTCTTT. This translates into CASSNTGTGGVGTEAFF.

This chain links TRBV5-4 with TRBJ2-4; D gene unclear. The germline V and J ends were trimmed by 0 bases and 2 bases, with 12 bases remaining between them. Germline values: CDR1 SGHNT, CDR2 YYREEE (reference sequence). The CDR3 extends over 16 amino acids. The CDR3 region has the DNA TGTGCCAGCAGCTTGGGGTCAGAGAGTACCAAAAACATTCAGTACTTC. Residues: CASSLGSESTKNIQYF.

The chain employs TRBV6-6 and TRBJ2-2, with a weak D call TRBD2 (5 bases). V was trimmed by 4 bases and J by 7 bases, leaving 10 bases between them. The CDR3 consists of 13 residues. Germline lookup yields CDR1 MNHNY and CDR2 SVGAGI (reference sequence). DNA for the CDR3: TGTGCCAGCAGTTCTAGCCATCTCGGGGAGCTGTTTTTT. It encodes CASSSSHLGELFF.

CDR3 residues: CASSGNTYYGYTF. CDR3 bases: TGTGCCAGCAGCGGTAACACCTACTATGGCTACACCTTC. This chain uses TRBV5-4 with TRBJ1-2; no reliable D call. The V end was cut by 4 bases, the J end by 3 bases, with 10 bases between. CDR3 length: 13 amino acids. Germline CDR1 reads SGHNT; CDR2 reads YYREEE (reference sequence).

The chain joins TRBV10-1 to TRBJ1-1, with D unresolved. The germline V gene encodes CDR1 WNHNN and CDR2 SYGVQD (reference sequence). The CDR3 loop spans 13 amino acids. Trimming removed 2 bases from V and 7 bases from J, with 11 bases in between. This chain's CDR3 is CASSEGLLDEAFF. CDR3 sequence (DNA): TGCGCCAGCAGTGAGGGGCTGCTTGATGAAGCTTTCTTT.

The chain is built from TRBV18 and TRBJ1-2, with 7 bases identical to TRBD1. Unmatched junction bases numbered 6, after V lost 5 bases and J lost 0 bases. Germline CDR1 KGHSH, CDR2 LQKENI. The CDR3 runs 15 residues. This CDR3 is CASSRKDRANYGYTF. The CDR3 DNA is TGTGCCAGCTCAAGAAAAGACAGGGCTAACTATGGCTACACCTTC.

The chain links TRBV5-4 to TRBJ2-1; the D gene could be TRBD1 or TRBD2 (5 bases each). The CDR3 loop spans 13 amino acids. Germline loops: CDR1 SGHNT, CDR2 YYREEE (reference sequence). V lost 4 bases and J 10 bases, leaving 15 bases between the germline ends. The DNA for the CDR3 is TGTGCCAGCAGCCTTCTAGGGGACGTAGAGCAGTTCTTC. As protein: CASSLLGDVEQFF. Complete variable domain (other parts from reference TRBV5-4 and TRBJ2-1): ETGVTQSPTHLIKTRGQQVTLRCSSQSGHNTVSWYQQALGQGPQFIFQYYREEENGRGNFPPRFSGLQFPNYSSELNVNALELDDSALYLCASSLLGDVEQFFGPGTRLTVL.

The chain carries TRBV9 and TRBJ2-3; D ambiguous. From germline, CDR1 is SGDLS and CDR2 YYNGEE. This CDR3 is built from 14 residues. The V end lost 0 bases, the J end lost 6 bases, and 11 bases lay between the germline ends. As DNA, the CDR3 is TGTGCCAGCAGCGTAGCGGGTGGGGTGGATACGCAGTATTTT. This gives the protein CASSVAGGVDTQYF. Full variable domain (remainder filled in from reference TRBV9 and TRBJ2-3): DSGVTQTPKHLITATGQRVTLRCSPRSGDLSVYWYQQSLDQGLQFLIQYYNGEERAKGNILERFSAQQFPDLHSELNLSSLELGDSALYFCASSVAGGVDTQYFGPGTRLTVL.

This rearrangement joins TRBV7-3 to TRBJ1-1; possibly TRBD1 for D (5 bases). This CDR3 has 13 residues. V lost 5 bases, J lost 0 bases, and 7 bases lay in between. Germline V gene sequence: CDR1 SGHTA, CDR2 FQGTGA. The CDR3, as DNA: TGTGCCAGCAGCAGGGACTTGAACACTGAAGCTTTCTTT. This gives the protein CASSRDLNTEAFF.

The V call is TRBV9, the J call TRBJ2-2; TRBD2 aligns across 12 bases. V lost 4 bases, J lost 9 bases, and 4 bases stayed unmatched. This CDR3 contains 14 residues. Germline CDR1 SGDLS, CDR2 YYNGEE. CDR3 amino acids: CASSRTSGDRELFF. In nucleotides, the CDR3 is TGTGCCAGCAGCCGGACTAGCGGGGACCGGGAGCTGTTTTTT.

This chain links TRBV10-1 with TRBJ2-7; D is perhaps TRBD1 (6 bases). CDR1 WNHNN and CDR2 SYGVQD come from the germline V gene (reference sequence). The CDR3 extends over 16 amino acids. The V end was cut by 0 bases, the J end by 5 bases, with 17 bases between. The CDR3 coding sequence is TGCGCCAGCAGTGAGTCGAGAGGGGCAGGGGCTGACGAGCAGTACTTC. Translating it yields CASSESRGAGADEQYF.

The rearrangement joins TRBV13 to TRBJ2-5, with TRBD1 matching over 8 bases. The length of the CDR3 is 19 residues. Germline CDR1 reads PRHDT; CDR2 reads FYEKMQ (reference sequence). V lost 1 base and J lost 5; bases outside the gene matches: 18. This CDR3 reads CASSLVPPRRGRERETQYF. CDR3 coding DNA: TGTGCCAGCAGCTTAGTCCCCCCCCGCAGGGGGCGCGAAAGGGAGACCCAGTACTTC.

The chain combines TRBV7-6 with TRBJ2-1; 13 bases map to TRBD2. J gave up 5 bases and V 4 bases, and 8 bases lay outside the gene matches. From germline, CDR1 is SGHVS and CDR2 FNYEAQ. CDR3 size: 17 residues. CDR3 protein: CASSSGLAGDFDNEQFF. As DNA, the CDR3 is TGTGCCAGCAGCTCAGGACTAGCGGGAGATTTCGACAATGAGCAGTTCTTC.